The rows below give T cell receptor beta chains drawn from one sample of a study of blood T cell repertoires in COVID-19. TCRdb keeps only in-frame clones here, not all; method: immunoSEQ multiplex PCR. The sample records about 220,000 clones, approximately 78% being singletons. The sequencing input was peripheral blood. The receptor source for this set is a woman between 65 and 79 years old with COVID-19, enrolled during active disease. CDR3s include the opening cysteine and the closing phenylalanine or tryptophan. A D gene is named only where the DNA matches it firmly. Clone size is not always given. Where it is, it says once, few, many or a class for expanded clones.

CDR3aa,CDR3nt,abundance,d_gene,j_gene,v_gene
CASSQDELAGGADTQYF,TGCGCCAGCAGCCAAGATGAGCTAGCGGGAGGGGCAGATACGCAGTATTTT,.,TRBD2,TRBJ2-3,TRBV4-1
CASSLRETGAKRTEAFF,TGTGCCAGCAGCTTGAGGGAGACAGGGGCGAAAAGGACTGAAGCTTTCTTT,few,TRBD1,TRBJ1-1,TRBV5-8
CASSLAGGPYEQYF,TGTGCCAGCAGCTTAGCGGGAGGACCCTACGAGCAGTACTTC,.,.,TRBJ2-7,TRBV7-2
CASSLVAFGVASNQPQHF,TGTGCCAGCAGCTTGGTTGCGTTCGGGGTGGCTAGCAATCAGCCCCAGCATTTT,.,.,TRBJ1-5,TRBV5-5
CASSRLDTYGYTF,TGTGCCAGCAGCCGACTAGATACATATGGCTACACCTTC,.,.,TRBJ1-2,TRBV7-9
CASSLSLGSGQPQHF,TGTGCCAGCAGTCTATCCCTCGGATCGGGGCAGCCCCAGCATTTT,.,.,TRBJ1-5,TRBV6-5
CASSSPPVGRAFF,TGTGCCAGCAGTTCCCCACCGGTAGGGAGAGCTTTCTTT,.,.,TRBJ1-1,TRBV28
CASSAQGGEQYF,TGTGCCAGCAGTGCCCAGGGGGGCGAGCAGTACTTC,.,.,TRBJ2-7,TRBV2
CASSLTVNTEAFF,TGTGCCAGCAGCCTGACAGTTAACACTGAAGCTTTCTTT,few,.,TRBJ1-1,TRBV7-9
CASSPRDRGYNEQFF,TGTGCCAGCAGCCCACGGGACAGGGGCTACAATGAGCAGTTCTTC,.,TRBD1,TRBJ2-1,TRBV3-1/TRBV3-2
CATSRDSASVNEQFF,TGTGCCACCAGCAGAGATTCCGCTAGCGTGAATGAGCAGTTCTTC,once,.,TRBJ2-1,TRBV15
CASSSPTSGISQQFF,TGTGCCAGCAGTTCCCCGACTAGCGGGATCAGCCAGCAGTTCTTC,.,TRBD2,TRBJ2-1,TRBV6-2/TRBV6-3
CASSSGTEYNEQFF,TGTGCCAGCAGCTCAGGTACCGAATACAATGAGCAGTTCTTC,.,.,TRBJ2-1,TRBV7-9
CASSFAGTVNTEAFF,TGCGCCAGCAGCTTTGCCGGGACAGTGAACACTGAAGCTTTCTTT,.,TRBD1,TRBJ1-1,TRBV5-1
CASSWGGDRAYGYTF,TGCGCCAGCAGCTGGGGTGGGGACAGGGCATATGGCTACACCTTC,.,TRBD1,TRBJ1-2,TRBV5-1
CASSVTGGVGYTF,TGTGCCAGCAGTGTGACAGGGGGCGTTGGCTACACCTTC,.,TRBD1,TRBJ1-2,TRBV2
CASRLSATNEKLFF,TGTGCCAGCAGATTGTCTGCAACTAATGAAAAACTGTTTTTT,.,.,TRBJ1-4,TRBV6-5
CASSFSGGKLFF,TGTGCCAGCAGTTTCTCAGGGGGAAAACTGTTTTTT,.,TRBD1,TRBJ1-4,TRBV27
CASSPSRADTQYF,TGTGCCAGCAGCCCTAGTCGTGCAGATACGCAGTATTTT,.,.,TRBJ2-3,TRBV7-9
CATSGTPRGGEQFF,TGTGCCACCAGTGGGACCCCTCGGGGTGGTGAGCAGTTCTTC,.,.,TRBJ2-1,TRBV24-1
CATSNRGSGWGNEQFF,TGTGCCACCAGCAATCGGGGAAGCGGGTGGGGCAATGAGCAGTTCTTC,.,.,TRBJ2-1,TRBV15
CASSLGGLTKAFF,TGTGCCAGCAGTTTAGGCGGGCTCACGAAGGCTTTCTTT,once,.,TRBJ1-1,TRBV28
CASSPPSLSTDTQYF,TGTGCCAGCTCACCACCCTCCCTTAGCACAGATACGCAGTATTTT,.,.,TRBJ2-3,TRBV18
CASSRAGGRSEKLFF,TGTGCCAGCAGTCGCGCCGGGGGGAGGAGTGAAAAACTGTTTTTT,few,.,TRBJ1-4,TRBV28
CSARSRNEQFF,TGCAGTGCTAGATCCCGTAATGAGCAGTTCTTC,.,.,TRBJ2-1,TRBV20-1
CASSPGQLSSGNTIYF,TGCGCCAGCAGTCCGGGACAGCTAAGCTCTGGAAACACCATATATTTT,.,TRBD1,TRBJ1-3,TRBV5-1
CASSLPRMRGGPSFWPQHF,TGTGCCAGCAGCCTACCAAGAATGAGAGGGGGCCCCTCCTTTTGGCCCCAGCATTTT,.,TRBD1,TRBJ1-5,TRBV3-1/TRBV3-2
CASSESGSENEQFF,TGTGCCAGCAGTGAGAGCGGGAGTGAAAATGAGCAGTTCTTC,few,TRBD2,TRBJ2-1,TRBV2
CASSYLAGAVTQYF,TGTGCCAGCAGTTACCTAGCGGGGGCTGTGACCCAGTACTTC,.,TRBD2,TRBJ2-5,TRBV6-2/TRBV6-3
CASSKTTGFNEKLFF,TGTGCCAGCAGCAAAACGACAGGGTTTAATGAAAAACTGTTTTTT,.,TRBD1,TRBJ1-4,TRBV5-8
CASSPPGLLQNTEAFF,TGTGCCAGCAGCCCACCGGGACTCCTCCAGAACACTGAAGCTTTCTTT,.,.,TRBJ1-1,TRBV7-9
CATGGGEQFF,TGTGCCACGGGCGGGGGGGAGCAGTTCTTC,.,TRBD2,TRBJ2-1,TRBV2
CASTTGNTEAFF,TGTGCCAGTACGACGGGTAACACTGAAGCTTTCTTT,few,.,TRBJ1-1,TRBV19
CASSQEPGMRNEQYF,TGTGCCAGCAGCCAAGAACCGGGTATGAGGAACGAGCAGTACTTC,many,.,TRBJ2-7,TRBV4-2
CASSLKVSGRASVANEQFF,TGCGCCAGCAGCTTGAAAGTTAGCGGGAGGGCCTCGGTAGCCAATGAGCAGTTCTTC,.,TRBD2,TRBJ2-1,TRBV5-1
CASSLDVIDSNQPQHF,TGTGCCAGCAGCTTGGACGTAATAGATAGCAATCAGCCCCAGCATTTT,.,.,TRBJ1-5,TRBV5-8
CATSRGGSTDTQYF,TGTGCCACCAGCAGAGGCGGGAGCACAGATACGCAGTATTTT,.,.,TRBJ2-3,TRBV15
CASSSNSQPQHF,TGTGCCAGCAGCTCTAATAGTCAGCCCCAGCATTTT,.,.,TRBJ1-5,TRBV5-6
CASRAGKSTLSEQYF,TGTGCCAGCAGAGCAGGGAAATCCACCTTGAGCGAGCAGTACTTC,.,.,TRBJ2-7,TRBV3-1/TRBV3-2
CASSFIGGSSGNTIYF,TGTGCCAGCAGCTTCATCGGAGGAAGCTCTGGAAACACCATATATTTT,.,.,TRBJ1-3,TRBV7-2
CASSLGGTGGETEAFF,TGTGCCAGCAGCTTGGGGGGGACAGGGGGCGAAACTGAAGCTTTCTTT,.,TRBD1,TRBJ1-1,TRBV5-4